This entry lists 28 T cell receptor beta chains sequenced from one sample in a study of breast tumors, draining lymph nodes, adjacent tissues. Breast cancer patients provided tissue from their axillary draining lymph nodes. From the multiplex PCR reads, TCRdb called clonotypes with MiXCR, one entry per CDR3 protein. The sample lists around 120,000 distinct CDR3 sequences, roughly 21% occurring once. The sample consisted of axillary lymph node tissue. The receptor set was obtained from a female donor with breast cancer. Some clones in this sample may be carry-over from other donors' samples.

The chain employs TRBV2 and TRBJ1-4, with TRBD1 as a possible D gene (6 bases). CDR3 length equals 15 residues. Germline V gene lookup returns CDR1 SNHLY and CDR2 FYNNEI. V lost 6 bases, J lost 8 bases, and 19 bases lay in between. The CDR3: CASSVPGSRGEKLFF. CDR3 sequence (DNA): TGTGCCAGCAGCGTCCCAGGGTCAAGGGGGGAAAAACTGTTTTTT.

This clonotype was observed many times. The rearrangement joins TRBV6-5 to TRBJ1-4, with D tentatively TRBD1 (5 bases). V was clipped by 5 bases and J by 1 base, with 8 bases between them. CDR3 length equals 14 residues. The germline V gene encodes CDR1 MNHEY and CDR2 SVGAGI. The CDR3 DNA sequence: TGTGCCAGCAGTGCAACAGGAACTAATGAAAAACTGTTTTTT. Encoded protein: CASSATGTNEKLFF.

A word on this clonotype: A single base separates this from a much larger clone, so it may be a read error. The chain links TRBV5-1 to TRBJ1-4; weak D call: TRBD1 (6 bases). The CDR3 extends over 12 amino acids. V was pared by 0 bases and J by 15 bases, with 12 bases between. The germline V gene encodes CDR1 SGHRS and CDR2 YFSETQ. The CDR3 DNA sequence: TGCGCCAGCAGCTTGGTGCCAGGGGATTTGTTTTTT. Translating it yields CASSLVPGDLFF.

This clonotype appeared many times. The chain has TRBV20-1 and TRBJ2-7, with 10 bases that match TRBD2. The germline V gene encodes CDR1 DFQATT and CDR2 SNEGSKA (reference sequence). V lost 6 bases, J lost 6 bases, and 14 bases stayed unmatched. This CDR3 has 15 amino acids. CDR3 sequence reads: CSAIHSSGRAPEQYF. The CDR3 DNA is TGCAGTGCCATACACTCTAGCGGGAGAGCTCCCGAGCAGTACTTC.

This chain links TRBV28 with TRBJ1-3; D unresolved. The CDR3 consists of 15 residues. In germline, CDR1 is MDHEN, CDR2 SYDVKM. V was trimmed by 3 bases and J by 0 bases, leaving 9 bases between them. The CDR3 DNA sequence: TGTGCCAGCAGTTTTAGGTACACCTCTGGAAACACCATATATTTT. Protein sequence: CASSFRYTSGNTIYF.

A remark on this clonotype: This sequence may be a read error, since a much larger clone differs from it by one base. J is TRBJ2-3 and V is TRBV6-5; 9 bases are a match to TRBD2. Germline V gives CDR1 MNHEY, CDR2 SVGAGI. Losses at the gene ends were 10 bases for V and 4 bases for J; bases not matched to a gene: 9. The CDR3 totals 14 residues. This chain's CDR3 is CATSQREAADTQYF. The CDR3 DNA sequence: TGTGCCACCAGCCAGCGGGAGGCAGCAGATACGCAGTATTTT.

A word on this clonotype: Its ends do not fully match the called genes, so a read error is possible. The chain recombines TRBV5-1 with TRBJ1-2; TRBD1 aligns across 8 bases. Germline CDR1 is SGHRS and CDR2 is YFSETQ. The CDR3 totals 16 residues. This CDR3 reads CASSPWIGQGGYDYTF. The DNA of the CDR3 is TGCGCCAGCAGCCCGTGGATAGGACAGGGCGGATATGACTACACCTTC. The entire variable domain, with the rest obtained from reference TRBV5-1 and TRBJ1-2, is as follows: KAGVTQTPRYLIKTRGQQVTLSCSPISGHRSVSWYQQTPGQGLQFLFEYFSETQRNKGNFPGRFSGRQFSNSRSEMNVSTLELGDSALYLCASSPWIGQGGYDYTFGSGTRLTVV.

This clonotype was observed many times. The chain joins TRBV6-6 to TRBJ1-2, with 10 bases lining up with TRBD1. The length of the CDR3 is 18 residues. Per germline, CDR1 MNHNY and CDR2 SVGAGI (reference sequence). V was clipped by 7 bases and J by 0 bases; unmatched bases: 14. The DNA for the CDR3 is TGTGCCAGCACCAATCCACCGGGACAGGGGCGTTCTAACTATGGCTACACCTTC. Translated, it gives CASTNPPGQGRSNYGYTF.

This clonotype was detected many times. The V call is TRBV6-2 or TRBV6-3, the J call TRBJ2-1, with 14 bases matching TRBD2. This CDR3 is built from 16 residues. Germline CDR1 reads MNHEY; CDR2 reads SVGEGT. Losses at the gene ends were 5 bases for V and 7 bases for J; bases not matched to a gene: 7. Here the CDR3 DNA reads TGTGCCAGCAGTAAGACTAGCGGGAGGGTGGAGAATGAGCAGTTCTTC. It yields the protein CASSKTSGRVENEQFF.

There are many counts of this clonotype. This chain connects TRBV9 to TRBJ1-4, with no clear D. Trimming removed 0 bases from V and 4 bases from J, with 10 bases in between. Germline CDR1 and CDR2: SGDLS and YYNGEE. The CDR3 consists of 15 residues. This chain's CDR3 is CASSVAGRVNEKLFF. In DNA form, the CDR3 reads TGTGCCAGCAGCGTAGCCGGCCGCGTTAATGAAAAACTGTTTTTT.

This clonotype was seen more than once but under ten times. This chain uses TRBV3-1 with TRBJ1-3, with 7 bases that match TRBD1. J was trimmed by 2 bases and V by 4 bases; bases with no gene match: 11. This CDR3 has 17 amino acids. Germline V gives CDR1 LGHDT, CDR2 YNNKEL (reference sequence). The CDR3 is CASSRQGERTTGNTIYF. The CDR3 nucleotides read TGTGCCAGCAGCCGACAGGGCGAGAGAACAACTGGAAACACCATATATTTT.

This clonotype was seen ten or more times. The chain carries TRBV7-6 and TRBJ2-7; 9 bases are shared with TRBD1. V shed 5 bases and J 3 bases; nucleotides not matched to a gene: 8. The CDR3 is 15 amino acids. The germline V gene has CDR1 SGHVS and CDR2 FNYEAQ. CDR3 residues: CASSALGTGIYEQYF. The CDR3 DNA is TGTGCCAGCAGCGCCCTTGGGACAGGGATCTACGAGCAGTACTTC.

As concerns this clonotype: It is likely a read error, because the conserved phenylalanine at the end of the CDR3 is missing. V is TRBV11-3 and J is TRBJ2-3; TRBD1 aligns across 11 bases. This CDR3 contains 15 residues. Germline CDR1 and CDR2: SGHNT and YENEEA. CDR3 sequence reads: CASSLGQGGTDTQYS. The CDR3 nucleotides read TGTGCCAGCAGCTTGGGACAGGGGGGCACGGATACGCAGTATTCT.

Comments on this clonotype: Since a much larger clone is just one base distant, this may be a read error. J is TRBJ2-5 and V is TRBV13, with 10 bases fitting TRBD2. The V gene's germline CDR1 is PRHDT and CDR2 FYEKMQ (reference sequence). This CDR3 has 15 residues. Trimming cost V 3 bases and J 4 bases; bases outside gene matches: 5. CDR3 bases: TGTGCCAGCAGCTTTCAAGCGGGGGGGCGAGAGACCCAGTACTTC. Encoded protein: CASSFQAGGRETQYF.

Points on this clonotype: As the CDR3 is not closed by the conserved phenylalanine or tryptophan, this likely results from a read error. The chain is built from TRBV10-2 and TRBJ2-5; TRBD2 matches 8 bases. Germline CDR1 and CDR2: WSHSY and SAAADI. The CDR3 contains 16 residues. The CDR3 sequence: CAGSEPPIGGGETQYS. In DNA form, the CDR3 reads TGCGCCGGCAGCGAACCACCCATCGGGGGGGGTGAGACCCAGTACTCC.

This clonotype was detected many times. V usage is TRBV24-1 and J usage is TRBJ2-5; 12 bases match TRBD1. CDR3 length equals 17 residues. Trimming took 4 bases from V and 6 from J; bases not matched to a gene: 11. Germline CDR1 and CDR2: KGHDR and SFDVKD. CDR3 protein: CATSDQPGTGGVKTQYF. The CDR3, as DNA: TGTGCCACCAGTGACCAACCTGGGACAGGGGGCGTGAAGACCCAGTACTTC.

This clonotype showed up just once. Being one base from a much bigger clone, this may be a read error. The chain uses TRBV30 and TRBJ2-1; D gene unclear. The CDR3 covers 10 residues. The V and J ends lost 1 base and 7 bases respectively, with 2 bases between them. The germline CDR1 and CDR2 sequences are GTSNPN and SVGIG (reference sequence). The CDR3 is CAWSENEQFF. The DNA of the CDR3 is TGTGCCTGGAGTGAGAATGAGCAGTTCTTC. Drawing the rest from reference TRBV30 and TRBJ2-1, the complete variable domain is SQTIHQWPATLVQPVGSPLSLECTVEGTSNPNLYWYRQAAGRGLQLLFYSVGIGQISSEVPQNLSASRPQDRQFILSSKKLLLSDSGFYLCAWSENEQFFGPGTRLTVL.

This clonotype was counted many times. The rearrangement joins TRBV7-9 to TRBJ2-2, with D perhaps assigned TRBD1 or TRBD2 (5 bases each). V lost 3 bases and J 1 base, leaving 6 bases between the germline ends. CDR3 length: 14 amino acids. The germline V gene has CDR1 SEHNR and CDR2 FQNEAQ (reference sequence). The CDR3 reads CASSFGGNTGELFF. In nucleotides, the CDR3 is TGTGCCAGCAGCTTTGGGGGGAACACCGGGGAGCTGTTTTTT.

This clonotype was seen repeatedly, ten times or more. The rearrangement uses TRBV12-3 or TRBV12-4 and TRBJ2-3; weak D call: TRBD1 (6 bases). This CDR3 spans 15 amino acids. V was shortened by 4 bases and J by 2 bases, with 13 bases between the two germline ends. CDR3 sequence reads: CASSSNRENTDTQYF. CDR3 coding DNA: TGTGCCAGCAGTTCCAACAGGGAAAACACAGATACGCAGTATTTT.

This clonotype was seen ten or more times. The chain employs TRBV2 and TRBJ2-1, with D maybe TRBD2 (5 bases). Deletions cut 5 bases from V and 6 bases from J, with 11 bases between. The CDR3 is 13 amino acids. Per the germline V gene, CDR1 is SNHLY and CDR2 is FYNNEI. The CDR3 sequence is CASSPPSGNEQFF. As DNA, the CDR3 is TGTGCCAGCAGTCCGCCCAGCGGCAATGAGCAGTTCTTC.

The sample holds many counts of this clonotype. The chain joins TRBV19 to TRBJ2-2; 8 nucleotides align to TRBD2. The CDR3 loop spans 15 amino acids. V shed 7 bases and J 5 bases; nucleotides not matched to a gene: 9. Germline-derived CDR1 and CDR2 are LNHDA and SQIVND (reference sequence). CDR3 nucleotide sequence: TGTGCCAGTACCCTCGGACTAGCTGGTACCGGGGAGCTGTTTTTT. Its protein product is CASTLGLAGTGELFF.

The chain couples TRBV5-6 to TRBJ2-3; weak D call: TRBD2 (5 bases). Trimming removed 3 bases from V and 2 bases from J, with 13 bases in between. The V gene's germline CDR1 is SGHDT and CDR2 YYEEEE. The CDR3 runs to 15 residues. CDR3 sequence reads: CASSSPSRYTDTQYF. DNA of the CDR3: TGTGCCAGCAGCTCCCCTAGCAGATACACAGATACGCAGTATTTT.

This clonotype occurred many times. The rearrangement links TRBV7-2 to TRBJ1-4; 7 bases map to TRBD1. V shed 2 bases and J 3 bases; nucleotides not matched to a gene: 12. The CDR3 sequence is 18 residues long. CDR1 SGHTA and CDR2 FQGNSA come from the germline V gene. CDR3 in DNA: TGTGCCAGCAGCTTATGGGGATCCGCCGGGACAGCTAATGAAAAACTGTTTTTT. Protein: CASSLWGSAGTANEKLFF.

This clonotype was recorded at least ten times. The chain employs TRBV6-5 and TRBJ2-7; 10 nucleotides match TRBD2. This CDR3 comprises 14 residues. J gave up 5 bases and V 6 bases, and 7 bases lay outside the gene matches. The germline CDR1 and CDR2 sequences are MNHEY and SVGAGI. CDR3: CASSRLAGADEQYF. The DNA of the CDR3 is TGTGCCAGCAGCCGCCTAGCGGGAGCAGACGAGCAGTACTTC.

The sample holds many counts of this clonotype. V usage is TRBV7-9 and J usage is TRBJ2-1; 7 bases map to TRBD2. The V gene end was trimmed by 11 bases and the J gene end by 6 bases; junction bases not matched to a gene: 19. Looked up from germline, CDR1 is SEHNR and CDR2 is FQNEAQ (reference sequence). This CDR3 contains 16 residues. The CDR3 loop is CARAWSGKVVPNEQFF. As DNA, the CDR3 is TGTGCCCGAGCATGGAGCGGGAAGGTAGTGCCCAATGAGCAGTTCTTC.

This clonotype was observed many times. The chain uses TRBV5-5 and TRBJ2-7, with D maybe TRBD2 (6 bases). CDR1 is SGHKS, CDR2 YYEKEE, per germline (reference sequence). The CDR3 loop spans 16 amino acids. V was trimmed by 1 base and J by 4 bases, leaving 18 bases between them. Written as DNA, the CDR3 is TGTGCCAGCAGCTTGAGTTCGGGGGACGGGAGATACGAGCAGTACTTC. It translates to CASSLSSGDGRYEQYF.

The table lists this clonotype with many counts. CDR3 nucleotides: TGCGCCAGCAGTGCCGGGACAGGGGGTTACACCGGGGAGCTGTTTTTT. As protein: CASSAGTGGYTGELFF. The genes are TRBV5-1 and TRBJ2-2; TRBD1 matches at 11 bases. The V gene's germline CDR1 is SGHRS and CDR2 YFSETQ. The ends lost 5 bases at V and 3 bases at J; junction bases unmatched: 6. The CDR3 totals 16 residues.

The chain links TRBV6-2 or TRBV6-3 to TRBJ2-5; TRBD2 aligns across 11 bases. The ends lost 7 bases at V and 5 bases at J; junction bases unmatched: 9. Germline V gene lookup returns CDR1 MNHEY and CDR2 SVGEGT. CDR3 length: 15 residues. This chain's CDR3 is CASTGLAAAEETQYF. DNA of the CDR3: TGTGCCAGCACGGGACTAGCGGCGGCGGAGGAGACCCAGTACTTC.